This TCR beta chain was captured in a study of chemoradiotherapy in HPV16-positive cancers. Study-level information: Functional T-cell assays on a couple of HPV16-positive patients' cells defined candidate HPV-specific clones and common TCR motifs.

Repertoires were sampled repeatedly during chemoradiotherapy. A remark on this clone: Antigen specificity is unknown.

Study-level points and caveats: Non-HPV-specific T cells did not expand in tumors during treatment, whereas candidate HPV-specific clones and E7-related motifs did.

Germline V gene sequence: CDR1 LNHDA, CDR2 SQIVND (reference sequence). The CDR3 length is 11 residues. V was clipped by 6 bases and J by 7 bases, with 10 bases between them. Some clones are missing from TCRdb's copy, which holds only in-frame ones; the method was immunoSEQ multiplex PCR. Of about 22,000 clones in the sample, around two thirds were seen once. This sample was gathered from a patient who underwent chemoradiotherapy. This TCR derives from a human donor with HPV-associated anogenital cancer. The chain has TRBV19 and TRBJ2-7; D possibly matches TRBD1 or TRBD2 (5 bases each). This CDR3 is CASRTTGEQYF. The DNA for the CDR3 is TGTGCCAGTAGGACTACAGGAGAGCAGTACTTC.